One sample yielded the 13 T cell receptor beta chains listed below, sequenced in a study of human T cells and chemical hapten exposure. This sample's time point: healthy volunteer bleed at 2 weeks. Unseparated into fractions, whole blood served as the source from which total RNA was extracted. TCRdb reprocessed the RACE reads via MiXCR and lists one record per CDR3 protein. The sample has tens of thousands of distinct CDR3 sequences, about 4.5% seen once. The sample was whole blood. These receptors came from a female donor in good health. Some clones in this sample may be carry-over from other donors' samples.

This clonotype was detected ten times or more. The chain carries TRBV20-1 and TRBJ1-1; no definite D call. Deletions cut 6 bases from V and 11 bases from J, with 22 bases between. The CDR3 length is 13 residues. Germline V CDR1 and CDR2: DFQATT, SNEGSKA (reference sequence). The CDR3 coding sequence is TGCAGTGCCCACCCACTCACCTTCGCGGGGGCTTTCTTT. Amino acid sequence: CSAHPLTFAGAFF.

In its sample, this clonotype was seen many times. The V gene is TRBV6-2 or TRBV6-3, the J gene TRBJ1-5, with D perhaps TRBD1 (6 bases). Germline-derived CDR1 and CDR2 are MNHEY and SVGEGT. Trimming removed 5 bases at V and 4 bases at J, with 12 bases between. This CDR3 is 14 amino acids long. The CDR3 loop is CASSGGQRNQPQHF. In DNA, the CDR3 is TGTGCCAGCAGTGGAGGACAGAGGAATCAGCCCCAGCATTTT.

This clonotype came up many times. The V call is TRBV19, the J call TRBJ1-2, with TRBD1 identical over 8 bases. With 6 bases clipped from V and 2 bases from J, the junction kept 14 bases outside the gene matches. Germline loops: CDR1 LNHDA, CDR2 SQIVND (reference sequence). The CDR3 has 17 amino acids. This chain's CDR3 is CASSDGTGGFVNYGYTF. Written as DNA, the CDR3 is TGTGCCAGTAGCGACGGGACAGGTGGCTTCGTAAACTATGGCTACACCTTC.

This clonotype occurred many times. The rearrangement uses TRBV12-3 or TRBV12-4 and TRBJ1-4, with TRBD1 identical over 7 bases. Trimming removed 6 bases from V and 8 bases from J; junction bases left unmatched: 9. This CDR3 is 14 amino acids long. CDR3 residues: CASRLDRAGEKLFF. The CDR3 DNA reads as TGTGCCAGCAGACTCGACAGGGCGGGCGAAAAACTGTTTTTT.

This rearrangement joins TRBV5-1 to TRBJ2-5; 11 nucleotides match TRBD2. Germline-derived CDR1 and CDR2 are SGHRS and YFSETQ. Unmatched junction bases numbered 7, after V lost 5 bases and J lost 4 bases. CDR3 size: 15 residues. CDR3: CASRHSGGALETQYF. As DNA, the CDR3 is TGCGCCAGCAGACATAGCGGGGGGGCTCTAGAGACCCAGTACTTC. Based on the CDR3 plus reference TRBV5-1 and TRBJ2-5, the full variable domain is KAGVTQTPRYLIKTRGQQVTLSCSPISGHRSVSWYQQTPGQGLQFLFEYFSETQRNKGNFPGRFSGRQFSNSRSEMNVSTLELGDSALYLCASRHSGGALETQYFGPGTRLLVL.

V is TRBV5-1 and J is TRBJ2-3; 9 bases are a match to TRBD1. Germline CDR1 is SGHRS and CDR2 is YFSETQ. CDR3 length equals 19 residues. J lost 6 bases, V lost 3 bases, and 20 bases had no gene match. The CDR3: CASSWSTLRDRAQLDTQYF. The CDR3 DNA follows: TGCGCCAGCAGCTGGTCAACGCTCCGGGACAGGGCCCAGCTTGATACGCAGTATTTT.

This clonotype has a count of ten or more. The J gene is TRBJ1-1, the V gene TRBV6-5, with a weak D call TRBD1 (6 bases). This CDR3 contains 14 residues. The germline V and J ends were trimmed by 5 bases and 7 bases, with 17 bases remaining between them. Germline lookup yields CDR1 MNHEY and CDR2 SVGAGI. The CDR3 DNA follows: TGTGCCAGCAGTCGGGACACAGAAGAGGGTGAAGCTTTCTTT. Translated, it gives CASSRDTEEGEAFF.

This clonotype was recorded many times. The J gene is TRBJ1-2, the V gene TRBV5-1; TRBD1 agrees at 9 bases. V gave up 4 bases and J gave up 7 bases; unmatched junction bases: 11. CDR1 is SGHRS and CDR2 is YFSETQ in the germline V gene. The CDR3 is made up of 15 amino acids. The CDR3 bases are TGCGCCAGCAGCACGAATCCGGGACAGGGAGGTGGCTACACCTTC. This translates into CASSTNPGQGGGYTF.

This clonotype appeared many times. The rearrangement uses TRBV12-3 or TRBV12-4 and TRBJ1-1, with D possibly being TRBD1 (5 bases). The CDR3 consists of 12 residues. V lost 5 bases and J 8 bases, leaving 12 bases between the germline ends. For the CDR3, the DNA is TGTGCCAGCAGTCCCCGGGGCCGCGAAGCTTTCTTT. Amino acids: CASSPRGREAFF.

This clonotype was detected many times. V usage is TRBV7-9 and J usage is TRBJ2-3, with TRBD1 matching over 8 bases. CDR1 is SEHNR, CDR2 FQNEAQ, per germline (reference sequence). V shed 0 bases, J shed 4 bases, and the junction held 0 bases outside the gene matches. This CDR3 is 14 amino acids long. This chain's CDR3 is CASSLATGADTQYF. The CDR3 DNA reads TGTGCCAGCAGCTTAGCGACAGGGGCAGATACGCAGTATTTT.

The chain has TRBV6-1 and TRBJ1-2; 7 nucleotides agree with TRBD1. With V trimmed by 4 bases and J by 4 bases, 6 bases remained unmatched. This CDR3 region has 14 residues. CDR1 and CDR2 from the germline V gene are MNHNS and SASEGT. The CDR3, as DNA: TGTGCCAGCAGTGGAGGAGACAGGGTCTATGGCTACACCTTC. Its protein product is CASSGGDRVYGYTF.

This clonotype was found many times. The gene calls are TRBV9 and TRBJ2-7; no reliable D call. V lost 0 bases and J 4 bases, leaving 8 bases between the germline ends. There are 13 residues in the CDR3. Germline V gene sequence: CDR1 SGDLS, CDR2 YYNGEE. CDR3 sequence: CASSVVSGYEQYF. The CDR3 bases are TGTGCCAGCAGCGTAGTATCGGGTTACGAGCAGTACTTC.

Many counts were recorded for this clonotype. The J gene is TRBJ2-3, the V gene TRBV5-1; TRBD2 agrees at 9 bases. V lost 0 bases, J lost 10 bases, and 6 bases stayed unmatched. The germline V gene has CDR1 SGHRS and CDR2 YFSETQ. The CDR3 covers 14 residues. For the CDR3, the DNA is TGCGCCAGCAGCTTGGAGGTAGCGGGGGCGCCGCAGTATTTT. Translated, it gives CASSLEVAGAPQYF.